A single sample is the source of the 25 T cell receptor beta chains below, sequenced in a study of blood T cell repertoires in COVID-19. Sequencing used immunoSEQ multiplex PCR; TCRdb keeps in-frame clones, though not all of them. Among about 210,000 clones, 84% were seen once, and the ten largest hold around 7.3%. The material sequenced was peripheral blood. These receptors came from a woman in her forties or fifties with active or convalescent COVID-19.

The gene calls are TRBV10-3 and TRBJ2-1, with 8 positions matching TRBD2. This CDR3 comprises 11 residues. Trimming removed 10 bases from V and 7 bases from J; junction bases left unmatched: 3. Looked up from germline, CDR1 is ENHRY and CDR2 is SYGVKD. The CDR3 DNA follows: TGTGCCACCGGGACTAGTAATGAGCAGTTCTTC. Translation: CATGTSNEQFF.

The chain is built from TRBV24-1 and TRBJ2-3; maybe TRBD2 (5 bases). Germline CDR1 and CDR2: KGHDR and SFDVKD. There are 15 residues in the CDR3. The V gene lost 5 bases and the J gene lost 6 bases, with 17 bases spanning the gap. The CDR3 protein is CATSGSGFGHDTQYF. DNA for the CDR3: TGTGCCACCAGTGGTTCGGGGTTCGGTCACGATACGCAGTATTTT.

J is TRBJ1-2 and V is TRBV29-1; D gene unclear. V lost 6 bases to trimming and J lost 8 bases, with 22 bases between them. CDR3 size: 14 residues. Per the germline V gene, CDR1 is SQVTM and CDR2 is ANQGSEA. The CDR3 here is CSVPRGIGGAGYTF. CDR3 nucleotides: TGCAGCGTCCCCCGAGGGATAGGCGGCGCGGGCTACACCTTC.

The CDR3 region is CASSFAGMNTEAFF. For the CDR3, the DNA is TGCGCCAGCAGCTTTGCGGGAATGAACACTGAAGCTTTCTTT. The chain uses TRBV5-1 and TRBJ1-1, with unresolved D. The germline CDR1 and CDR2 sequences are SGHRS and YFSETQ. This CDR3 has 14 amino acids. The V end was cut by 2 bases, the J end by 0 bases, with 8 bases between.

This clone was observed a few times. CDR3 amino acids: CAISLQGPGSGNTIYF. CDR3 sequence (DNA): TGTGCCATCAGTTTACAGGGGCCCGGCTCTGGAAACACCATATATTTT. The chain couples TRBV10-3 to TRBJ1-3, with 7 bases fitting TRBD1. The CDR3 extends over 16 amino acids. J was trimmed by 0 bases and V by 5 bases; bases with no gene match: 7. Germline V gene lookup returns CDR1 ENHRY and CDR2 SYGVKD.

The V call is TRBV11-2, the J call TRBJ1-6; D possibly corresponds to TRBD1 (6 bases). This CDR3 region has 15 residues. V lost 4 bases, J lost 8 bases, and 15 bases lay in between. CDR1 and CDR2 (germline): SGHAT, FQNNGV. CDR3 amino acids: CASSSRASGDSPLHF. CDR3 bases: TGTGCCAGCAGCTCCCGGGCTTCAGGGGATTCACCCCTCCACTTT.

The chain uses TRBV14 and TRBJ2-3; tentatively, D is TRBD2 (5 bases). V shed 4 bases and J shed 8 bases, with 22 bases lying between them. There are 16 residues in the CDR3. The germline V gene encodes CDR1 SGHDN and CDR2 FVKESK. The CDR3 loop reads CASSPLGYLGGGTQYF. For the CDR3, the DNA is TGTGCCAGCAGCCCCCTGGGGTATCTAGGTGGAGGTACGCAGTATTTT.

The chain links TRBV19 to TRBJ1-5; TRBD1 matches at 7 bases. V lost 5 bases, J lost 5 bases, and 15 bases stayed unmatched. The CDR3 is made up of 17 amino acids. Germline V gene sequence: CDR1 LNHDA, CDR2 SQIVND (reference sequence). For the CDR3, the DNA is TGTGCCAGTAGTCATAAGGGACAGACCTCGCAGTATCAGCCCCAGCATTTT. Amino acid sequence: CASSHKGQTSQYQPQHF. Variable domain in full (rest from reference TRBV19 and TRBJ1-5): DGGITQSPKYLFRKEGQNVTLSCEQNLNHDAMYWYRQDPGQGLRLIYYSQIVNDFQKGDIAEGYSVSREKKESFPLTVTSAQKNPTAFYLCASSHKGQTSQYQPQHFGDGTRLSIL.

CDR3 in amino acids: CASSGTSYEQYV. The DNA of the CDR3 is TGTGCCAGCAGCGGGACATCCTACGAGCAGTACGTC. V and J are TRBV2 and TRBJ2-7, with D possibly TRBD1 on 6 matching bases. Germline V lookup: CDR1 SNHLY, CDR2 FYNNEI. V was pared by 6 bases and J by 1 base, with 7 bases between. The length of the CDR3 is 12 residues.

The chain employs TRBV4-1 and TRBJ1-4; TRBD1 matches at 10 bases. With 4 bases clipped from V and 2 bases from J, the junction kept 4 bases outside the gene matches. CDR1 MGHRA and CDR2 YSYEKL come from the germline V gene. The CDR3 runs to 16 residues. This CDR3 is CASSRGQGDTNEKLFF. As DNA, the CDR3 is TGCGCCAGCAGCCGCGGACAGGGGGACACTAATGAAAAACTGTTTTTT.

The V and J genes are TRBV19 and TRBJ2-1, with TRBD1 identical over 10 bases. The length of the CDR3 is 15 residues. The V gene end was trimmed by 7 bases and the J gene end by 4 bases; junction bases not matched to a gene: 7. Germline assignment: CDR1 LNHDA and CDR2 SQIVND (reference sequence). The CDR3 protein is CASKRDRGLYNEQFF. In nucleotides, the CDR3 is TGTGCCAGTAAAAGGGACAGGGGACTTTACAATGAGCAGTTCTTC.

This clone was recorded a few times. This rearrangement joins TRBV28 to TRBJ1-5, with a possible D match to TRBD1 (5 bases). Germline CDR1 MDHEN, CDR2 SYDVKM. The V gene lost 3 bases and the J gene lost 1 base, with 13 bases spanning the gap. This CDR3 comprises 16 residues. CDR3 sequence reads: CASSLRRRGSNQPQHF. The CDR3 nucleotides are TGTGCCAGCAGTTTGAGACGGCGGGGGAGCAATCAGCCCCAGCATTTT.

V gene TRBV12-2 combines with J gene TRBJ2-2; no check of the table's D call, TRBD2, against the DNA was made. TRBV12-2 is an annotated pseudogene. The CDR3 is 20 amino acids. DNA of the CDR3: TGTGCAAGTCGCTTTTTTAGCGGGACTGGTCCAAGTACGAACACCGGGGAGCTGTTTTTT. It translates to CASRFFSGTGPSTNTGELFF.

This chain links TRBV24-1 with TRBJ2-2, with D possibly matching TRBD1 (6 bases). V was trimmed by 9 bases and J by 4 bases, leaving 11 bases between them. The germline V gene encodes CDR1 KGHDR and CDR2 SFDVKD. The CDR3 totals 13 residues. The CDR3 is CATEAGVTGELFF. In nucleotides, the CDR3 is TGTGCCACCGAGGCAGGGGTCACCGGGGAGCTGTTTTTT.

Only a few counts were recorded for this clone. V gene TRBV11-3 combines with J gene TRBJ1-6, with TRBD1 as a possible D gene (5 bases). Germline loops: CDR1 SGHNT, CDR2 YENEEA. The CDR3 spans 17 residues. With 5 bases removed from V and 7 bases from J, the gap between germline ends came to 21 bases. In DNA, the CDR3 is TGTGCCAGCAGCCTAGGGGAGGAGCATCAGAAAAATTCACCCCTCCACTTT. Its translation: CASSLGEEHQKNSPLHF.

This clone was picked up a small number of times. This chain's CDR3 is CASSLEPRKAGNTIYF. The CDR3 nucleotides read TGCGCCAGCAGCTTGGAACCCCGCAAAGCCGGAAACACCATATATTTT. The chain employs TRBV5-1 and TRBJ1-3, with D hard to call. The germline V gene encodes CDR1 SGHRS and CDR2 YFSETQ. V lost 0 bases and J 4 bases, leaving 14 bases between the germline ends. This CDR3 comprises 16 residues.

J is TRBJ1-5 and V is TRBV28; possible D gene TRBD1, 5 bases. The CDR3 totals 15 residues. Germline V gene lookup returns CDR1 MDHEN and CDR2 SYDVKM. The V and J ends lost 5 bases and 0 bases respectively, with 11 bases between them. The CDR3 DNA reads TGTGCCAGCAGTCCCAGGGTGGTTAGCAATCAGCCCCAGCATTTT. Translation: CASSPRVVSNQPQHF.

The chain couples TRBV2 to TRBJ2-7, with 7 bases fitting TRBD2. Germline V gives CDR1 SNHLY, CDR2 FYNNEI. CDR3 size: 13 residues. V lost 8 bases to trimming and J lost 5 bases; unmatched junction nucleotides: 9. The CDR3 DNA reads as TGTGCCAGCGGCGGCGGGGGTACCCACGAGCAGTACTTC. Translation: CASGGGGTHEQYF.

This chain joins TRBV28 and TRBJ1-2; 8 positions match TRBD1. The CDR3 totals 14 residues. Germline lookup yields CDR1 MDHEN and CDR2 SYDVKM. The trim removed 5 bases at V and 8 bases at J, leaving 10 bases unmatched. CDR3 protein: CASSPQGATGGYTF. The DNA of the CDR3 is TGTGCCAGCAGTCCCCAGGGGGCAACGGGGGGCTACACCTTC.

This clone was seen just once. The chain recombines TRBV19 with TRBJ1-4, with a weak D call TRBD1 (6 bases). The CDR3 totals 16 residues. V lost 5 bases to trimming and J lost 2 bases, with 15 bases between them. Germline CDR1 reads LNHDA; CDR2 reads SQIVND (reference sequence). The CDR3 here is CASSWGTFSTNEKLFF. CDR3 in DNA: TGTGCCAGTAGTTGGGGGACATTTAGCACTAATGAAAAACTGTTTTTT.

V usage is TRBV19 and J usage is TRBJ1-1; weak D call: TRBD1 (5 bases). The CDR3 length is 15 residues. Germline V gene lookup returns CDR1 LNHDA and CDR2 SQIVND (reference sequence). Trimming pared 5 bases from V and 0 bases from J, leaving 13 bases between. Here the CDR3 reads CASSLLRGLNTEAFF. CDR3 nucleotide sequence: TGTGCCAGTAGTTTACTAAGGGGCTTGAACACTGAAGCTTTCTTT.

This chain connects TRBV4-1 to TRBJ2-3; D is unclear. With 0 bases removed from V and 3 bases from J, the gap between germline ends came to 7 bases. The CDR3 has 14 amino acids. Per germline, CDR1 MGHRA and CDR2 YSYEKL. DNA for the CDR3: TGCGCCAGCAGCCAAGAATCGGTTACAGATACGCAGTATTTT. It encodes CASSQESVTDTQYF.

The V and J genes are TRBV9 and TRBJ1-3; D unresolved. Trimming pared 0 bases from V and 0 bases from J, leaving 4 bases between. Per the germline V gene, CDR1 is SGDLS and CDR2 is YYNGEE. This CDR3 has 14 amino acids. CDR3 in DNA: TGTGCCAGCAGCGTAGCCAGCTCTGGAAACACCATATATTTT. Translation gives CASSVASSGNTIYF. The full variable domain, rest sourced from reference TRBV9 and TRBJ1-3, is DSGVTQTPKHLITATGQRVTLRCSPRSGDLSVYWYQQSLDQGLQFLIQYYNGEERAKGNILERFSAQQFPDLHSELNLSSLELGDSALYFCASSVASSGNTIYFGEGSWLTVV.

The chain carries TRBV7-9 and TRBJ2-2; D unclear. The CDR3 length is 11 residues. The germline V and J ends were trimmed by 3 bases and 7 bases, with 3 bases remaining between them. Looked up from germline, CDR1 is SEHNR and CDR2 is FQNEAQ (reference sequence). In DNA form, the CDR3 reads TGTGCCAGCAGCTTTCTCGGGGAGCTGTTTTTT. It yields the protein CASSFLGELFF.

This clone was observed a single time. The CDR3 nucleotides are TGTGCCAGCAGCCCGCGAACAGGATTGTATAGCAATCAGCCCCAGCATTTT. Protein product: CASSPRTGLYSNQPQHF. The V call is TRBV7-6, the J call TRBJ1-5, with TRBD1 as a possible D gene (5 bases). The CDR3 has 17 residues. Germline loops: CDR1 SGHVS, CDR2 FNYEAQ. V was trimmed by 5 bases and J by 0 bases, leaving 17 bases between them. The entire variable domain, with the rest obtained from reference TRBV7-6 and TRBJ1-5, is as follows: GAGVSQSPRYKVTKRGQDVALRCDPISGHVSLYWYRQALGQGPEFLTYFNYEAQQDKSGLPNDRFSAERPEGSISTLTIQRTEQRDSAMYRCASSPRTGLYSNQPQHFGDGTRLSIL.